The T cell receptor beta chain described here comes from a study of blood T cell repertoires in COVID-19. Across the study: Sites in the United States, Italy and Spain provided acute and convalescent COVID-19 samples. T cells, B-cell-depleted T cells, or PBMCs provided the cDNA or gDNA that served as material.

The CDR3 sequence is 14 residues long. The germline V gene encodes CDR1 SGHRS and CDR2 YFSETQ. V dropped 6 bases and J dropped 4 bases, with 16 bases sitting between them. Per the original data handling: Scientists estimated how many nucleated cells there were by amplifying reference gene primers. Here immunoSEQ multiplex PCR was the method, and the copy in TCRdb shows in-frame clones only, minus some. V and J calls and clone size follow that table, whereas D and trimming were derived from the DNA. The table lists about 110,000 clones, about 72% of them singletons, with 7.6% in the top ten. The gene calls are TRBV5-1 and TRBJ1-2, with a weak D call TRBD1 (6 bases). The sequence derives from a woman aged 55-70 years with acute or convalescent COVID-19. Source material: peripheral blood. The CDR3 loop reads CASNSGGGAYGYTF. The DNA for the CDR3 is TGCGCCAGCAACTCGGGCGGGGGGGCCTATGGCTACACCTTC.